These 12 T cell receptor beta chains share one sample of origin, sequenced in a study of blood T cell repertoires in COVID-19 (dated by TCRdb to 2020 to 2022). Library prep was done by the immunoSEQ multiplex PCR assay. The source is immuneACCESS, and TCRdb retained only in-frame sequences with V and J called. Part of the clones is not carried over; for the studies checked, unresolved V genes explain less than half of this, and the remainder is unexplained. A total of 100,000 to 150,000 clones appear in this sample, 80% to 90% of them only once. The ten largest clones capture around 2.5% of the sample. Input material: PBMCs or T cells enriched from blood (not recorded which). The receptors originated from a woman between 45 and 60 years old who had recovered from COVID-19.

This clone was recorded only once. The chain recombines TRBV7-2 with TRBJ2-5; TRBD2 agrees at 10 bases. Germline V lookup: CDR1 SGHTA, CDR2 FQGNSA. CDR3 length equals 16 residues. The V and J ends lost 0 bases and 5 bases, in that order; junction bases with no gene match: 6. The CDR3 coding sequence is TGTGCCAGCAGCTTAGCGGCTAGCGGGGGTTATGAGACCCAGTACTTC. This sequence encodes CASSLAASGGYETQYF.

The J gene is TRBJ2-5, the V gene TRBV4-1; D is unclear. CDR3 length: 14 residues. Germline V lookup: CDR1 MGHRA, CDR2 YSYEKL. V lost 1 base to trimming and J lost 1 base, with 7 bases between them. CDR3 residues: CASSQVEVQETQYF. In DNA, the CDR3 is TGCGCCAGCAGCCAAGTTGAGGTCCAAGAGACCCAGTACTTC.

The genes are TRBV9 and TRBJ1-4; 7 bases fit TRBD1. Germline V lookup: CDR1 SGDLS, CDR2 YYNGEE. The junction had 9 bases not matched to a gene; V was cut back by 3 bases and J by 7 bases. The CDR3 extends over 15 amino acids. This chain's CDR3 is CASSADREPVEKLFF. For the CDR3, the DNA is TGTGCCAGCAGCGCCGACAGGGAACCGGTTGAAAAACTGTTTTTT. The full variable domain, with the rest looked up from reference TRBV9 and TRBJ1-4, is DSGVTQTPKHLITATGQRVTLRCSPRSGDLSVYWYQQSLDQGLQFLIQYYNGEERAKGNILERFSAQQFPDLHSELNLSSLELGDSALYFCASSADREPVEKLFFGSGTQLSVL.

The J gene is TRBJ1-2, the V gene TRBV7-9; the D is unclear. CDR1 is SEHNR and CDR2 is FQNEAQ in the germline V gene (reference sequence). V was clipped by 5 bases and J by 1 base, with 14 bases between them. CDR3 length: 15 amino acids. The CDR3 DNA reads as TGTGCCAGCAGCGACGGAGGTCGCATTAACTATGGCTACACCTTC. Protein sequence: CASSDGGRINYGYTF.

V and J are TRBV19 and TRBJ1-3; D ambiguous. The V end was cut by 8 bases, the J end by 0 bases, with 17 bases between. The CDR3 is made up of 16 amino acids. From germline, CDR1 is LNHDA and CDR2 SQIVND (reference sequence). CDR3 in amino acids: CASGRVGGPSGNTIYF. Written as DNA, the CDR3 is TGTGCCAGTGGAAGAGTCGGTGGGCCCTCTGGAAACACCATATATTTT.

The CDR3 DNA sequence: TGTGCCAGCAGTTTAGCGTCCGGGTACACTGAAGCTTTCTTT. The encoded protein is CASSLASGYTEAFF. The V call is TRBV27, the J call TRBJ1-1; no definite D call. Deletions cut 2 bases from V and 3 bases from J, with 10 bases between. CDR3 size: 14 residues. Germline V gene lookup returns CDR1 MNHEY and CDR2 SMNVEV (reference sequence).

The V gene is TRBV12-5, the J gene TRBJ1-5; 8 bases are shared with TRBD1. The CDR3 is made up of 14 amino acids. Trimming at V came to 1 base and at J to 7 bases, leaving 3 bases not matched to a gene. The V gene's germline CDR1 is LGHNT and CDR2 FRNRAP. The CDR3 DNA is TGTGCTAGTGGTTTGGGGACAGGGTCGCAGCCCCAGCATTTT. Residues: CASGLGTGSQPQHF.

The J gene is TRBJ1-3, the V gene TRBV19; D is unclear. Germline-derived CDR1 and CDR2 are LNHDA and SQIVND (reference sequence). The CDR3 length is 14 residues. V gave up 7 bases and J gave up 4 bases, with 14 bases separating them. The CDR3 protein is CASTAVGLGNTIYF. The DNA for the CDR3 is TGTGCCAGTACCGCCGTGGGCCTGGGAAACACCATATATTTT.

The chain carries TRBV5-1 and TRBJ2-5, with 8 bases aligning to TRBD1. The CDR3 loop spans 16 amino acids. Per germline, CDR1 SGHRS and CDR2 YFSETQ. V lost 3 bases and J lost 5; bases outside the gene matches: 12. The CDR3 region is CASSSQGAKPHETQYF. The CDR3 DNA reads as TGCGCCAGCAGCTCCCAGGGGGCGAAGCCTCATGAGACCCAGTACTTC.

The rearrangement joins TRBV4-1 to TRBJ2-7; a weak D match, TRBD1 (6 bases). The ends were cut back, 3 bases at V and 2 bases at J, with 14 bases in the middle. The CDR3 contains 15 residues. Germline values: CDR1 MGHRA, CDR2 YSYEKL. CDR3 coding DNA: TGCGCCAGCAGCCAGACGGGACACCCGACCTACGAGCAGTACTTC. This translates into CASSQTGHPTYEQYF.

The DNA for the CDR3 is TGCAGCGTGAGCCAGGCGGGAGATTCACCCCTCCACTTT. It codes for CSVSQAGDSPLHF. The V and J genes are TRBV29-1 and TRBJ1-6; D call uncertain. Trimming pared 6 bases from V and 8 bases from J, leaving 14 bases between. Germline loops: CDR1 SQVTM, CDR2 ANQGSEA. The CDR3 spans 13 residues.

The rearrangement links TRBV6-2 or TRBV6-3 to TRBJ2-7, with TRBD1 matching over 10 bases. The V segment lost 5 bases and the J segment 6 bases; nucleotides outside the gene matches: 4. CDR1 MNHEY and CDR2 SVGEGT come from the germline V gene. CDR3 size: 13 residues. Written as DNA, the CDR3 is TGTGCCAGCAGTGCCGGGACAGGGGCCGAGCAGTACTTC. It specifies CASSAGTGAEQYF.